This T cell receptor (beta chain) was found in a study of human thymus T cells. Those donating were healthy Finnish infants in corrective surgery for congenital heart defects. Only four of the eight donors provided an approximately 0.5-1 mL blood sample. Genomic DNA was extracted from every available blood leukocyte. For this clone: Its target is unknown.

Study-wide results and caveats: Both thymic and peripheral blood repertoires showed apparently biased V and J usage.

The length of the CDR3 is 12 residues. J was trimmed by 6 bases and V by 8 bases; bases with no gene match: 6. Germline V gene lookup returns CDR1 LNHDA and CDR2 SQIVND (reference sequence). Here immunoSEQ multiplex PCR was the method, and the copy in TCRdb shows in-frame clones only, minus some. The sample has around 45,000 clones, 85% to 95% seen once; the top ten hold 0.15% to 0.2%. Sequencing was carried out using blood. The sequence came from a girl younger than two with a congenital heart defect but otherwise immunologically healthy. The rearrangement uses TRBV19 and TRBJ1-2; 7 nucleotides line up with TRBD1. The CDR3: CASSTGRDGYTF. The CDR3 coding sequence is TGTGCCAGTTCGACAGGGAGGGATGGCTACACCTTC.